This T cell receptor (beta chain) is from a study of blood T cell repertoires in COVID-19. On the study more broadly: Both acute and convalescent COVID-19 samples were obtained from the United States, Italy and Spain. The analysed material was cDNA or gDNA that came from T cells, B-cell-depleted T cells, or PBMCs.

Original processing notes: Reference gene primer amplification gave nucleated cell count estimates. Measured with immunoSEQ multiplex PCR; TCRdb has only the in-frame clones, and not every one. The V and J calls and clone size are taken from that table; D and trimming were inferred from the DNA. The table includes some 180,000 clones, roughly 89% detected once. The ends were cut back, 3 bases at V and 7 bases at J, with 18 bases in the middle. This CDR3 has 16 residues. Germline values: CDR1 KGHSH, CDR2 LQKENI. The rearrangement uses TRBV18 and TRBJ1-4, with D unresolved. The receptor was isolated from a man in his forties with acute or convalescent COVID-19. Sequencing used peripheral blood. This CDR3 reads CASSPLRGETPEKLFF. The CDR3 nucleotides read TGTGCCAGCTCACCTCTTCGCGGGGAGACTCCTGAAAAACTGTTTTTT.